The present TCR beta chain was sequenced within a study of T cells and Merkel cell carcinoma outcomes. Broader study findings: Merkel cell carcinoma outcomes were reportedly predicted by repertoire and T-cell density.

The CDR3 has 13 residues. V lost 5 bases, J lost 0 bases, and 7 bases lay in between. Germline assignment: CDR1 LNHDA and CDR2 SQIVND (reference sequence). This clone was found a few times. Its antigen remains unknown. Profiling relied on immunoSEQ multiplex PCR, and the TCRdb table lists in-frame clones only, not all of them. The sample lists 4,000 to 6,000 clones, approximately 81% occurring once. The sample was tumor tissue from Merkel cell carcinoma. The chain is built from TRBV19 and TRBJ2-5; D might be TRBD2 (5 bases). This clonotype was sampled from a human donor with Merkel cell carcinoma. The CDR3 coding sequence is TGTGCCAGTAGTTGGCGGGACCAAGAGACCCAGTACTTC. As protein: CASSWRDQETQYF.